This is a list of T cell receptor beta chains from one sample in a study of T cells in Graves' hyperthyroidism and ophthalmopathy. TCRdb processed the multiplex PCR reads anew with MiXCR; each CDR3 protein has one entry. Of 540,000 or so distinct CDR3 sequences listed, 15% to 19% are singletons. What was sequenced was blood. The receptors come from a woman in her twenties or thirties with Graves' hyperthyroidism. CDR3s include the opening cysteine and the closing phenylalanine or tryptophan. A D gene is named only where the DNA matches it firmly. Clone size is shown for a subset of rows, as once, few, many or a class of expanded clone.

V	size	D	J	CDR3	DNA
TRBV27	.	TRBD2	TRBJ2-3	CASNQEPGLAGEDTQYF	TGTGCCAGCAACCAAGAACCGGGACTAGCGGGAGAAGATACGCAGTATTTT
TRBV12-3/TRBV12-4	many	TRBD2	TRBJ2-3	CASSLARGLAPSTDTQYF	TGTGCCAGCAGTTTAGCGCGGGGACTAGCGCCCAGCACAGATACGCAGTATTTT
TRBV10-1	.	.	TRBJ2-2	CASRGSAGELFF	TGCGCCAGCAGGGGTTCCGCCGGGGAGCTGTTTTTT
TRBV6-1	few	.	TRBJ2-5	CASSESGTQKETQYF	TGTGCCAGCAGTGAATCAGGGACACAAAAAGAGACCCAGTACTTC
TRBV24-1	many	.	TRBJ1-1	CATSEAGKTEAFF	TGTGCCACCAGTGAGGCAGGGAAGACTGAAGCTTTCTTT
TRBV30	few	.	TRBJ1-2	CACKGFNYGYTF	TGTGCCTGCAAGGGGTTTAACTATGGCTACACCTTC
TRBV5-1	many	.	TRBJ2-7	CASSFAGTFSYEQYF	TGCGCCAGCAGCTTCGCGGGAACTTTCTCCTACGAGCAGTACTTC
TRBV27	many	.	TRBJ2-7	CAVGGPYEQYF	TGTGCGGTAGGGGGACCCTACGAGCAGTACTTC
TRBV20-1	many	TRBD2	TRBJ2-1	CSAGRPTGTSFYNEQFF	TGCAGTGCGGGCAGACCAACCGGGACTAGCTTTTACAATGAGCAGTTCTTC
TRBV10-3	.	.	TRBJ2-2	CAISQTRWGTGELFF	TGTGCCATCAGCCAAACTAGGTGGGGTACCGGGGAGCTGTTTTTT
TRBV5-1	many	TRBD2	TRBJ2-7	CASSRTSATYEQYF	TGCGCCAGCAGCCGGACTAGCGCAACCTACGAGCAGTACTTC
TRBV7-3	.	TRBD2	TRBJ2-1	CASSSGASGSFEQFF	TGTGCCAGCAGCTCAGGGGCTAGCGGGAGTTTTGAGCAGTTCTTC
TRBV29-1	.	.	TRBJ1-5	CSVVEGDNQPQHF	TGCAGCGTTGTCGAAGGGGACAATCAGCCCCAGCATTTT
TRBV7-2	many	.	TRBJ2-3	CASSLGDTLSQYF	TGTGCCAGCAGCTTAGGGGACACCCTATCGCAGTATTTT
TRBV19	few	TRBD1	TRBJ1-5	CASTPDRDKNQPQHF	TGTGCCAGTACCCCGGACAGGGACAAGAATCAGCCCCAGCATTTT
TRBV20-1	many	TRBD2	TRBJ2-1	CSASGLDEQFF	TGCAGTGCTAGCGGACTAGATGAGCAGTTCTTC
TRBV5-1	.	.	TRBJ2-2	CASSLEITGELFF	TGCGCCAGCAGCTTGGAAATCACCGGGGAGCTGTTTTTT
TRBV7-2	many	TRBD2	TRBJ2-3	CASSPSGTTITDTQYF	TGTGCCAGCAGCCCTTCCGGGACTACTATCACAGATACGCAGTATTTT
TRBV10-3	.	.	TRBJ1-3	CAIGTPALTIYF	TGTGCCATTGGGACCCCCGCACTCACCATATATTTT
TRBV19	.	TRBD2	TRBJ2-4	CASSSQRERNIQYF	TGTGCCAGTAGTTCCCAGCGGGAACGAAACATTCAGTACTTC
TRBV27	many	TRBD1	TRBJ2-2	CASSLRTGGGSGELFF	TGTGCCAGCAGTTTAAGGACAGGGGGCGGTAGCGGGGAGCTGTTTTTT
TRBV6-1	many	.	TRBJ2-1	CASSYSSQGYEQFF	TGTGCCAGCAGTTATTCTTCGCAGGGATATGAGCAGTTCTTC
TRBV11-2	many	TRBD2	TRBJ2-7	CASSLGLAGASVREQYF	TGTGCCAGCAGCCTTGGACTAGCGGGAGCATCGGTGAGGGAGCAGTACTTC
TRBV19	.	.	TRBJ2-3	CASSKASTDTQYF	TGTGCCAGTAGTAAGGCCAGCACAGATACGCAGTATTTT
TRBV2	many	.	TRBJ1-5	CASRFDGDQPQHF	TGTGCCAGCCGTTTTGACGGGGATCAGCCCCAGCATTTT
TRBV4-1	many	TRBD2	TRBJ2-1	CASSQELTSGRHEQFF	TGCGCCAGCAGCCAAGAATTAACTAGCGGGAGGCATGAGCAGTTCTTC
TRBV20-1	.	TRBD1	TRBJ2-3	CSARDSTGGAEDTQYF	TGCAGTGCTAGAGATTCCACAGGGGGCGCGGAAGATACGCAGTATTTT
TRBV5-5	many	.	TRBJ1-1	CASSMRGMNTEAFF	TGTGCCAGCAGCATGAGGGGGATGAACACTGAAGCTTTCTTT